The 20 T cell receptor beta chains in this list originate from one sample, sequenced in a study of chemoradiotherapy in HPV16-positive cancers. The protocol was immunoSEQ multiplex PCR, while the TCRdb copy is restricted to in-frame clones and leaves out a portion. The sample lists tens of thousands of clones; over 85% were seen once. This specimen was blood, taken from a patient who underwent chemoradiotherapy. The receptor set was obtained from a human donor with HPV-associated anogenital cancer.

The chain links TRBV18 to TRBJ2-7; 8 positions agree with TRBD2. The CDR3 sequence is 14 residues long. The V and J ends lost 0 bases and 5 bases, in that order; junction bases with no gene match: 3. Per the germline V gene, CDR1 is KGHSH and CDR2 is LQKENI. CDR3 nucleotides: TGTGCCAGCTCACCACCGGGACTAGTCCACGAGCAGTACTTC. Its translation is CASSPPGLVHEQYF.

The chain carries TRBV28 and TRBJ1-2; D may be TRBD1 (5 bases). The V and J ends lost 4 bases and 4 bases respectively, with 16 bases between them. The germline gives CDR1 MDHEN, CDR2 SYDVKM. This CDR3 is built from 15 residues. The CDR3 coding sequence is TGTGCCAGCAGTTCCGTAAGGGGCGCCGGCTATGGCTACACCTTC. It translates to CASSSVRGAGYGYTF.

The chain combines TRBV9 with TRBJ2-1; D may be TRBD2 (6 bases). The germline V gene encodes CDR1 SGDLS and CDR2 YYNGEE. The CDR3 length is 14 residues. V was pared by 1 base and J by 8 bases, with 13 bases between. DNA of the CDR3: TGTGCCAGCAGCGTAACGGGAGTCGGCTATGAGCAGTTCTTC. It codes for CASSVTGVGYEQFF.

The V call is TRBV9, the J call TRBJ2-2, with D hard to call. Germline loops: CDR1 SGDLS, CDR2 YYNGEE. CDR3 length: 14 residues. Trimming shortened V by 4 bases and J by 1 base, and 8 bases separated the two germline ends. The CDR3 protein is CASSPQWNTGELFF. The CDR3 DNA reads TGTGCCAGCAGCCCACAGTGGAACACCGGGGAGCTGTTTTTT.

The genes are TRBV7-6 and TRBJ2-7; 9 nucleotides align to TRBD2. V was pared by 5 bases and J by 6 bases, with 17 bases of the junction left unmatched. The CDR3 spans 17 residues. Germline V lookup: CDR1 SGHVS, CDR2 FNYEAQ. The CDR3 sequence: CASSPYISGTSPFEQYF. The CDR3 DNA sequence: TGTGCCAGCAGCCCTTATATTTCCGGGACTAGCCCGTTCGAGCAGTACTTC.

The chain links TRBV5-1 to TRBJ2-3; no definite D call. The ends were cut back, 4 bases at V and 0 bases at J, with 3 bases in the middle. Germline V gene sequence: CDR1 SGHRS, CDR2 YFSETQ. The CDR3 is made up of 12 amino acids. DNA for the CDR3: TGCGCCAGCAGCCGAAGCACAGATACGCAGTATTTT. It translates to CASSRSTDTQYF.

The chain couples TRBV6-5 to TRBJ2-5; D is ambiguous. The CDR3 is 11 amino acids. Trimming cost V 3 bases and J 5 bases, with 4 bases left between them. Germline CDR1 and CDR2: MNHEY and SVGAGI. The CDR3 sequence: CASSYLETQYF. The CDR3 region has the DNA TGTGCCAGCAGTTATCTGGAGACCCAGTACTTC.

Only a few counts were recorded for this clone. V and J are TRBV11-3 and TRBJ1-1; 7 nucleotides align to TRBD1. Germline V gene data show CDR1 as SGHNT and CDR2 as YENEEA. Trimming removed 5 bases from V and 4 bases from J; junction bases left unmatched: 1. This CDR3 is built from 12 residues. CDR3 residues: CASSPGGTEAFF. As DNA, the CDR3 is TGTGCCAGCAGCCCAGGGGGCACTGAAGCTTTCTTT.

This chain joins TRBV5-1 and TRBJ2-1; no clear D. The germline CDR1 and CDR2 sequences are SGHRS and YFSETQ. The CDR3 is made up of 13 amino acids. Trimming took 6 bases from V and 0 from J, leaving 7 bases between them. CDR3 protein: CASTQTSYNEQFF. CDR3 DNA sequence: TGCGCCAGCACCCAAACCTCCTACAATGAGCAGTTCTTC.

The chain employs TRBV6-1 and TRBJ2-1; the D is unclear. Trimming stripped 8 bases from V and 8 bases from J, with 7 bases between. In germline, CDR1 is MNHNS, CDR2 SASEGT. The CDR3 is 10 residues long. The CDR3 DNA reads as TGTGCCAGCGGAGAGTATGAGCAGTTCTTC. Protein sequence: CASGEYEQFF.

This clone was seen a single time. This rearrangement joins TRBV11-2 to TRBJ2-7, with TRBD2 identical over 13 bases. V was clipped by 3 bases and J by 0 bases; unmatched bases: 2. The CDR3 runs to 16 residues. The germline V gene has CDR1 SGHAT and CDR2 FQNNGV. CDR3 sequence reads: CASSFGLAGVSYEQYF. CDR3 DNA sequence: TGTGCCAGCAGCTTTGGACTAGCGGGGGTCTCCTACGAGCAGTACTTC.

V and J are TRBV28 and TRBJ1-5; D not resolved. Germline V CDR1 and CDR2: MDHEN, SYDVKM. The CDR3 consists of 15 residues. Between the trimmed V and J ends, which lost 1 base and 0 bases, there was a span of 7 bases. The CDR3 here is CASSLLWGSNQPQHF. In DNA, the CDR3 is TGTGCCAGCAGTTTATTATGGGGTAGCAATCAGCCCCAGCATTTT.

This chain links TRBV6-5 with TRBJ2-7; tentatively, D is TRBD1 or TRBD2 (6 bases each). V lost 6 bases to trimming and J lost 1 base, with 16 bases between them. Germline CDR1 MNHEY, CDR2 SVGAGI. CDR3 length: 15 residues. For the CDR3, the DNA is TGTGCCAGCAGACGGACAGAGGGGGGTTCCTACGAGCAGTACTTC. This codes for CASRRTEGGSYEQYF.

The chain carries TRBV5-1 and TRBJ1-1; D gene uncertain. The CDR3 runs to 13 residues. The germline V gene has CDR1 SGHRS and CDR2 YFSETQ. The V end was cut by 1 base, the J end by 4 bases, with 8 bases between. The CDR3 here is CASSLNSGTEAFF. As DNA, the CDR3 is TGCGCCAGCAGCTTGAATTCGGGCACTGAAGCTTTCTTT.

This chain connects TRBV28 to TRBJ1-1; 11 nucleotides agree with TRBD1. Germline loops: CDR1 MDHEN, CDR2 SYDVKM. The CDR3 covers 15 residues. Unmatched junction bases numbered 7, after V lost 5 bases and J lost 5 bases. In nucleotides, the CDR3 is TGTGCCAGCAGTAGGGACAGGGGGAGAGGTACTGAAGCTTTCTTT. Its translation is CASSRDRGRGTEAFF.

This chain connects TRBV19 to TRBJ1-3; 7 nucleotides line up with TRBD1. Trimming at V came to 7 bases and at J to 0 bases, leaving 6 bases not matched to a gene. This CDR3 comprises 15 residues. Germline CDR1 LNHDA, CDR2 SQIVND (reference sequence). In nucleotides, the CDR3 is TGTGCCAGTATTCAAGGGACAGACTCTGGAAACACCATATATTTT. The encoded protein is CASIQGTDSGNTIYF.

V gene TRBV5-1 combines with J gene TRBJ1-2; TRBD1 matches at 10 bases. V lost 4 bases and J lost 7; bases outside the gene matches: 4. The CDR3 length is 13 residues. Per the germline V gene, CDR1 is SGHRS and CDR2 is YFSETQ. CDR3 sequence reads: CASSPGQGSGYTF. Here the CDR3 DNA reads TGCGCCAGCAGCCCGGGACAGGGGTCTGGCTACACCTTC.

J is TRBJ2-3 and V is TRBV2; no definite D call. The CDR3 consists of 13 residues. Trimming stripped 7 bases from V and 6 bases from J, with 14 bases between. Germline V CDR1 and CDR2: SNHLY, FYNNEI. CDR3 protein: CASNGWVRDTQYF. The CDR3 DNA reads as TGTGCCAGCAACGGGTGGGTCCGGGATACGCAGTATTTT.

This sequence joins TRBV7-2 and TRBJ2-1, with D hard to call. The V and J ends lost 2 bases and 7 bases respectively, with 12 bases between them. In germline, CDR1 is SGHTA, CDR2 FQGNSA. This CDR3 region has 14 residues. CDR3 sequence reads: CASSLSPMGNEQFF. Written as DNA, the CDR3 is TGTGCCAGCAGCTTATCCCCCATGGGAAATGAGCAGTTCTTC.

The rearrangement links TRBV5-1 to TRBJ2-3; 7 bases are a match to TRBD1. Germline-derived CDR1 and CDR2 are SGHRS and YFSETQ. This CDR3 contains 15 residues. Trimming at V came to 3 bases and at J to 2 bases, leaving 6 bases not matched to a gene. CDR3 nucleotide sequence: TGCGCCAGCAGCTCCCGGGACAGTGACACAGATACGCAGTATTTT. It yields the protein CASSSRDSDTDTQYF.